A single sample is the source of the 5 T cell receptor beta chains below, sequenced in a study of blood T cell repertoires in COVID-19. Profiled with immunoSEQ multiplex PCR; TCRdb holds only in-frame clones, not every one. The profile shows hundreds of thousands of clones, roughly 80% of them singletons. The specimen was PBMCs or T cells enriched from blood (not recorded which). Receptor source: a man between 25 and 39 years old with acute COVID-19.

This chain links TRBV5-1 with TRBJ2-2; perhaps TRBD1 as D (5 bases). V was pared by 0 bases and J by 4 bases, with 16 bases between. Germline-derived CDR1 and CDR2 are SGHRS and YFSETQ. The CDR3 covers 17 residues. The CDR3 sequence: CASSLAQGIGFTGELFF. DNA for the CDR3: TGCGCCAGCAGCTTGGCCCAGGGTATAGGATTCACCGGGGAGCTGTTTTTT.

The chain couples TRBV7-8 to TRBJ2-6, with 9 nucleotides matching TRBD1. J gave up 2 bases and V 4 bases, and 9 bases lay outside the gene matches. The CDR3 length is 18 residues. Germline assignment: CDR1 SGHVS and CDR2 FQNEAQ. The CDR3 DNA follows: TGTGCCAGCAGCTCTGGTAGGGACAGGGTTGCTGGGGCCAACGTCCTGACTTTC. Its protein is CASSSGRDRVAGANVLTF.

V gene TRBV19 combines with J gene TRBJ2-1, with D possibly matching TRBD2 (6 bases). V was clipped by 4 bases and J by 7 bases, with 17 bases between them. The CDR3 has 15 residues. From germline, CDR1 is LNHDA and CDR2 SQIVND (reference sequence). The CDR3 loop reads CASSTTRDSRNEQFF. Here the CDR3 DNA reads TGTGCCAGTAGTACCACGCGGGACTCGAGGAATGAGCAGTTCTTC.

The gene calls are TRBV4-3 and TRBJ2-1, with D perhaps matching TRBD2 (7 bases). Per the germline V gene, CDR1 is LGHNA and CDR2 is YSLEER. V gave up 2 bases and J gave up 1 base, with 9 bases separating them. CDR3 length equals 15 residues. CDR3 protein: CASSQRGGSYNEQFF. In nucleotides, the CDR3 is TGCGCCAGCAGCCAAAGGGGGGGGTCCTACAATGAGCAGTTCTTC.

The CDR3 bases are TGTGCCAGCAGCCTACTGACAGGGAAGTCGACTGAAGCTTTCTTT. Encoded protein: CASSLLTGKSTEAFF. The chain links TRBV7-9 to TRBJ1-1; the match to TRBD1 covers 7 bases. Trimming at V came to 5 bases and at J to 5 bases, leaving 11 bases not matched to a gene. This CDR3 has 15 amino acids. Per germline, CDR1 SEHNR and CDR2 FQNEAQ (reference sequence).